A single sample gave rise to the 32 T cell receptor beta chains below, sequenced in a study of shared clonotypes between healthy human individuals. The repertoire was sequenced with immunoSEQ multiplex PCR; TCRdb's copy has only in-frame clones and lacks some. Seen here are roughly 1 million clones, approximately 70% observed once, and the top ten hold approximately 1.5%. Sample: memory CD4+ T cells sorted from blood. Subset in this sample: CD45RA-negative fraction. These receptors originate from a young man in good health.

The J gene is TRBJ1-6, the V gene TRBV5-6; D is ambiguous. This CDR3 comprises 15 residues. V was pared by 0 bases and J by 9 bases, with 13 bases between. The germline V gene encodes CDR1 SGHDT and CDR2 YYEEEE. CDR3 residues: CASSLATPDPSPLHF. The CDR3 DNA reads TGTGCCAGCAGCTTGGCTACCCCGGACCCTTCACCCCTCCACTTT.

This clone occurred a few times. The CDR3 region is CASSYWETGNTEAFF. CDR3 nucleotide sequence: TGTGCCAGCAGTTACTGGGAGACAGGGAACACTGAAGCTTTCTTT. The chain carries TRBV6-6 and TRBJ1-1; tentatively, D is TRBD1 (6 bases). V was shortened by 1 base and J by 1 base, with 10 bases between the two germline ends. Germline V gives CDR1 MNHNY, CDR2 SVGAGI (reference sequence). The CDR3 runs to 15 residues.

The chain carries TRBV28 and TRBJ1-6; TRBD1 agrees at 9 bases. V was clipped by 6 bases and J by 9 bases; unmatched bases: 12. The germline V gene has CDR1 MDHEN and CDR2 SYDVKM. The CDR3 runs to 16 residues. CDR3 residues: CASRDAPGQGTSPLHF. CDR3 nucleotide sequence: TGTGCCAGCAGAGACGCTCCGGGACAGGGTACTTCACCCCTCCACTTT.

The chain employs TRBV7-2 and TRBJ1-4; TRBD1 agrees at 9 bases. The CDR3 sequence is 15 residues long. CDR1 and CDR2 (germline): SGHTA, FQGNSA. V trimming: 4 bases; J trimming: 8 bases; junction bases outside the gene matches: 8. DNA of the CDR3: TGTGCCAGCAGCTCCGGGACAGGGATTCGAGAAAAACTGTTTTTT. It is translated as CASSSGTGIREKLFF.

CDR3 DNA sequence: TGTGCCAGTAGTGGATGGGAGAACACTGAAGCTTTCTTT. Its protein is CASSGWENTEAFF. The rearrangement uses TRBV19 and TRBJ1-1, with no clear D. CDR1 is LNHDA, CDR2 SQIVND, per germline (reference sequence). The germline V and J ends were trimmed by 5 bases and 1 base, with 8 bases remaining between them. The CDR3 totals 13 residues.

V and J are TRBV5-1 and TRBJ2-1; D is ambiguous. The CDR3 loop spans 14 amino acids. The germline V and J ends were trimmed by 0 bases and 7 bases, with 11 bases remaining between them. The germline V gene has CDR1 SGHRS and CDR2 YFSETQ. The CDR3 loop reads CASSLAGSGNEQFF. The CDR3 DNA reads TGCGCCAGCAGCTTGGCCGGGTCTGGTAATGAGCAGTTCTTC.

This clone was picked up one time. This rearrangement joins TRBV7-8 to TRBJ1-5, with D maybe TRBD1 (5 bases). V was clipped by 11 bases and J by 0 bases, with 8 bases between them. CDR1 and CDR2 from the germline V gene are SGHVS and FQNEAQ. There are 12 residues in the CDR3. CDR3 bases: TGTGCCGGGGGGTATAGCAATCAGCCCCAGCATTTT. It yields the protein CAGGYSNQPQHF.

V gene TRBV5-1 combines with J gene TRBJ2-6; a possible D gene is TRBD1 (6 bases). V gave up 3 bases and J gave up 5 bases, with 6 bases separating them. The CDR3 is 13 residues long. The germline gives CDR1 SGHRS, CDR2 YFSETQ. The CDR3 is CASSWDRANVLTF. The CDR3, as DNA: TGCGCCAGCAGCTGGGACAGGGCCAACGTCCTGACTTTC.

The CDR3 protein is CASSLVGSQGRGSSYNSPLHF. The CDR3 nucleotides read TGTGCCAGCAGTTTAGTAGGGTCACAGGGGCGAGGGAGCTCCTATAATTCACCCCTCCACTTT. The rearrangement uses TRBV28 and TRBJ1-6, with 7 bases that match TRBD1. The V gene's germline CDR1 is MDHEN and CDR2 SYDVKM. The J segment lost 0 bases and the V segment lost 2 bases, leaving 16 bases of the junction unmatched. This CDR3 region has 21 residues.

This clone was detected once. Compared with germline, one end of the junction differs, possibly owing to a read error. The J gene is TRBJ2-5, the V gene TRBV4-3; D may be TRBD2 (6 bases). CDR1 and CDR2 (germline): LGHNA, YSLEER. The CDR3 extends over 14 amino acids. The CDR3 protein is CASSQWVEGEAQYF. DNA for the CDR3: TGCGCCAGCAGCCAATGGGTGGAGGGAGAGGCCCAGTACTTC.

This clone appeared a few times. The rearrangement links TRBV10-3 to TRBJ1-4, with D possibly TRBD1 on 5 matching bases. From germline, CDR1 is ENHRY and CDR2 SYGVKD. Trimming took off 4 bases at V and 8 bases at J, with 14 bases between the two ends. This CDR3 comprises 14 residues. In DNA form, the CDR3 reads TGTGCCATCAGTGGGTCGGGACGAGGGGAAAAACTGTTTTTT. Amino acids: CAISGSGRGEKLFF.

The chain employs TRBV5-1 and TRBJ1-2, with TRBD1 identical over 8 bases. The V and J ends lost 0 bases and 4 bases, in that order; junction bases with no gene match: 8. The CDR3 has 16 residues. The V gene's germline CDR1 is SGHRS and CDR2 YFSETQ. In DNA form, the CDR3 reads TGCGCCAGCAGCTTGGCTACAGGACAGGGATTCTATGGCTACACCTTC. Protein product: CASSLATGQGFYGYTF.

The V gene is TRBV5-6, the J gene TRBJ2-1; D uncertain. CDR1 is SGHDT and CDR2 is YYEEEE in the germline V gene. The V and J ends lost 0 bases and 2 bases respectively, with 9 bases between them. This CDR3 has 15 residues. This CDR3 is CASSLGPAPYNEQFF. CDR3 nucleotide sequence: TGTGCCAGCAGCTTGGGCCCCGCTCCCTACAATGAGCAGTTCTTC.

The chain employs TRBV15 and TRBJ2-5; D unresolved. Trimming shortened V by 5 bases and J by 4 bases, and 17 bases separated the two germline ends. The CDR3 runs 15 residues. Germline CDR1 is LNHNV and CDR2 is YYDKDF (reference sequence). CDR3 loop: CATSRASRSGETQYF. The CDR3 coding sequence is TGTGCCACCAGCCGAGCCAGTAGGTCTGGAGAGACCCAGTACTTC.

This chain uses TRBV19 with TRBJ1-1; weak D call: TRBD1 (5 bases). Trimming pared 6 bases from V and 3 bases from J, leaving 14 bases between. Germline V gene data show CDR1 as LNHDA and CDR2 as SQIVND (reference sequence). The CDR3 runs 14 residues. This CDR3 reads CASRRDLTDTEAFF. CDR3 DNA sequence: TGTGCCAGTAGACGGGACCTAACGGACACTGAAGCTTTCTTT.

This clone was counted only a few times. The chain has TRBV7-6 and TRBJ1-6, with a possible D match to TRBD1 (5 bases). V lost 4 bases and J 7 bases, leaving 8 bases between the germline ends. The CDR3 loop spans 13 amino acids. Germline V CDR1 and CDR2: SGHVS, FNYEAQ. CDR3 in amino acids: CASSSRQNSPLHF. The CDR3 DNA is TGTGCCAGCAGCTCACGACAGAATTCACCCCTCCACTTT.

A few counts support this clone. J is TRBJ2-3 and V is TRBV6-1; 12 nucleotides align to TRBD2. In germline, CDR1 is MNHNS, CDR2 SASEGT. This CDR3 spans 16 amino acids. V lost 4 bases, J lost 6 bases, and 8 bases stayed unmatched. The CDR3 DNA sequence: TGTGCCAGCAGTGCGCGACTAGCGGGAGTTGGGGATACGCAGTATTTT. Its protein is CASSARLAGVGDTQYF.

A few counts support this clone. Distinct nucleotide sequences in the sample also encode this CDR3. The chain recombines TRBV6-5 with TRBJ1-2; no definite D call. The CDR3 loop spans 13 amino acids. Trimming left V 2 bases short and J 2 bases short, with 6 bases between. Germline CDR1 MNHEY, CDR2 SVGAGI. CDR3 in DNA: TGTGCCAGCAGTTACAGGGAAAACTATGGCTACACCTTC. It codes for CASSYRENYGYTF.

In its sample, this clone was seen many times. V usage is TRBV19 and J usage is TRBJ1-4, with 8 bases matching TRBD1. Germline V gene sequence: CDR1 LNHDA, CDR2 SQIVND (reference sequence). The J segment lost 8 bases and the V segment lost 7 bases, leaving 12 bases of the junction unmatched. The CDR3 length is 15 residues. Written as DNA, the CDR3 is TGTGCCAGTATTGGCCAGGGGGCAAGGGGCGAAAAACTGTTTTTT. Translation gives CASIGQGARGEKLFF. The variable domain in full, with the rest retrieved from reference TRBV19 and TRBJ1-4, is DGGITQSPKYLFRKEGQNVTLSCEQNLNHDAMYWYRQDPGQGLRLIYYSQIVNDFQKGDIAEGYSVSREKKESFPLTVTSAQKNPTAFYLCASIGQGARGEKLFFGSGTQLSVL.

This clone has a count of ten or more. The CDR3 DNA is TGTGCCAGCAGCTTGTATGGGAATGGTGAGCAGTTCTTC. It is translated as CASSLYGNGEQFF. The V call is TRBV5-5, the J call TRBJ2-1, with D uncertain. Per germline, CDR1 SGHKS and CDR2 YYEKEE (reference sequence). The germline V and J ends were trimmed by 1 base and 9 bases, with 11 bases remaining between them. CDR3 length equals 13 residues.

The gene calls are TRBV4-3 and TRBJ2-1, with D unclear. The V gene lost 0 bases and the J gene lost 5 bases, with 11 bases spanning the gap. CDR3 length: 15 amino acids. Germline lookup yields CDR1 LGHNA and CDR2 YSLEER. The CDR3 here is CASSQDRPGDNEQFF. The CDR3, as DNA: TGCGCCAGCAGCCAAGATAGGCCCGGAGACAATGAGCAGTTCTTC.

This clone was seen a few times. The gene calls are TRBV16 and TRBJ1-5, with a weak D call TRBD1 (5 bases). Deletions cut 0 bases from V and 3 bases from J, with 9 bases between. Looked up from germline, CDR1 is KGHSY and CDR2 is FQNENV. This CDR3 is built from 15 residues. Here the CDR3 DNA reads TGTGCCAGCAGCCAATCCCGGGGCCTCAATCAGCCCCAGCATTTT. Translated, it gives CASSQSRGLNQPQHF.

This clone showed up just a few times. V is TRBV5-1 and J is TRBJ2-3; 11 nucleotides align to TRBD2. From germline, CDR1 is SGHRS and CDR2 YFSETQ. V lost 0 bases and J lost 4; bases outside the gene matches: 7. The CDR3 covers 17 residues. The CDR3 loop reads CASSLAVAGGGPDTQYF. The CDR3 region has the DNA TGCGCCAGCAGCTTGGCCGTAGCGGGAGGGGGGCCAGATACGCAGTATTTT.

Notes on this clone: The junction does not match germline at one end; this may be a read error. The chain uses TRBV6-1 and TRBJ2-5, with 10 bases identical to TRBD2. The DNA end is more similar to TRBJ2-7, so the J call may be wrong. Germline V gene data show CDR1 as MNHNS and CDR2 as SASEGT. The CDR3 runs 18 residues. As DNA, the CDR3 is TGTGCCATCAGTGAGCGTGGGGTTAGCGGGAGGACTACTTACGAGCAGTACTTC. It is translated as CAISERGVSGRTTYEQYF.

The chain couples TRBV11-3 to TRBJ2-7; D is undetermined. With 5 bases removed from V and 0 bases from J, the gap between germline ends came to 8 bases. The CDR3 totals 13 residues. Germline CDR1 is SGHNT and CDR2 is YENEEA. The CDR3 nucleotides are TGTGCCAGCAGCGATGGCGCCTCCTACGAGCAGTACTTC. Translated: CASSDGASYEQYF.

This chain joins TRBV5-1 and TRBJ1-3; D not resolved. The germline V gene has CDR1 SGHRS and CDR2 YFSETQ. The CDR3 is made up of 15 amino acids. Trimming stripped 1 base from V and 0 bases from J, with 8 bases between. CDR3 amino acids: CASSLSSGSGNTIYF. For the CDR3, the DNA is TGCGCCAGCAGCTTGTCAAGCGGCTCTGGAAACACCATATATTTT.

The genes are TRBV6-5 and TRBJ2-3; TRBD2 is a possible D gene (6 bases). The germline V gene has CDR1 MNHEY and CDR2 SVGAGI. This CDR3 region has 14 residues. V dropped 5 bases and J dropped 6 bases, with 15 bases sitting between them. DNA for the CDR3: TGTGCCAGCAGTCGCGGGGTTCTAGCGGATACGCAGTATTTT. Its protein is CASSRGVLADTQYF.

The genes are TRBV19 and TRBJ1-4; 11 bases map to TRBD1. The CDR3 length is 18 residues. Germline loops: CDR1 LNHDA, CDR2 SQIVND (reference sequence). V shed 6 bases and J 2 bases; nucleotides not matched to a gene: 11. DNA for the CDR3: TGTGCCAGTAGCCCGGACAGGGGGCGATTGTGGACTAATGAAAAACTGTTTTTT. It specifies CASSPDRGRLWTNEKLFF.

The chain combines TRBV30 with TRBJ2-5, with unresolved D. In germline, CDR1 is GTSNPN, CDR2 SVGIG (reference sequence). The CDR3 has 11 amino acids. The ends were cut back, 6 bases at V and 4 bases at J, with 9 bases in the middle. CDR3 amino acids: CACRLRETQYF. CDR3 nucleotides: TGTGCCTGCCGTCTTAGAGAGACCCAGTACTTC.

This clone was seen a few times. V usage is TRBV18 and J usage is TRBJ1-3; D gene ambiguous. Germline CDR1 KGHSH, CDR2 LQKENI. The CDR3 length is 16 residues. V lost 3 bases and J lost 0, with 12 bases in between. The CDR3 region is CASSPNSPDSGNTIYF. The CDR3 nucleotides are TGTGCCAGCTCACCGAACTCCCCGGACTCTGGAAACACCATATATTTT.

This clone has just one count. This chain links TRBV5-1 with TRBJ2-1; TRBD1 agrees at 9 bases. CDR1 SGHRS and CDR2 YFSETQ come from the germline V gene. The CDR3 is made up of 13 amino acids. With V trimmed by 7 bases and J by 6 bases, 5 bases remained unmatched. Here the CDR3 reads CASGDRASNEQFF. The CDR3 coding sequence is TGCGCCAGCGGGGACAGGGCCAGCAATGAGCAGTTCTTC.

This chain uses TRBV25-1 with TRBJ1-4; the D gene is possibly TRBD1 (6 bases). There are 16 residues in the CDR3. Trimming left V 3 bases short and J 8 bases short, with 19 bases between. Germline CDR1 MGHDK, CDR2 SYGVNS. In DNA form, the CDR3 reads TGTGCCAGCAGTGAGTCCGGACAGCCGGGGGGGGAAAAACTGTTTTTT. As protein: CASSESGQPGGEKLFF.